Shown below are 25 T cell receptor beta chains from a single sample sequenced in a study of T cells in Graves' hyperthyroidism and ophthalmopathy. It was RNA transcripts that yielded the amplified TCR beta CDR3 regions. When the TCR CDR3 underwent first-round RT-PCR, the HTBI primer set was used. From the multiplex PCR reads, TCRdb called clonotypes with MiXCR, one entry per CDR3 protein. This sample carries about 640,000 distinct CDR3 sequences, 40% to 55% of them seen once, and the ten largest clones take less than 9.5%. The material sequenced was peripheral blood or thyroid tissue (not recorded which). Receptor source: an adult man with Graves' disease, either hyperthyroidism or ophthalmopathy (not recorded which).

Here the CDR3 reads CASSVAGSPQHF. CDR3 DNA: TGTGCCAGCAGCGTTGCAGGGTCGCCCCAGCATTTT. The J gene is TRBJ1-5, the V gene TRBV9, with TRBD1 as a possible D gene (5 bases). V dropped 2 bases and J dropped 9 bases, with 9 bases sitting between them. This CDR3 comprises 12 residues. The germline V gene has CDR1 SGDLS and CDR2 YYNGEE.

This chain links TRBV7-9 with TRBJ1-6; D gene uncertain. CDR3 length: 14 residues. The V and J ends lost 8 bases and 7 bases respectively, with 15 bases between them. CDR1 is SEHNR, CDR2 FQNEAQ, per germline (reference sequence). The CDR3 DNA reads as TGTGCCAGCGGCCCCCTCGGCTCGAATTCACCCCTCCACTTT. Its translation is CASGPLGSNSPLHF.

This clonotype was counted a few times. The V and J genes are TRBV7-9 and TRBJ1-1; 11 nucleotides agree with TRBD1. Trimming at V came to 6 bases and at J to 1 base, leaving 10 bases not matched to a gene. The length of the CDR3 is 17 residues. Germline V gives CDR1 SEHNR, CDR2 FQNEAQ (reference sequence). The DNA of the CDR3 is TGTGCCAGCAGTTTACCCTGGGACAGGGGGGAGAACACTGAAGCTTTCTTT. Amino acid sequence: CASSLPWDRGENTEAFF.

The rearrangement joins TRBV19 to TRBJ1-5; a weak D match, TRBD1 (5 bases). This CDR3 contains 16 residues. Germline V gene data show CDR1 as LNHDA and CDR2 as SQIVND (reference sequence). Trimming shortened V by 4 bases and J by 0 bases, and 13 bases separated the two germline ends. CDR3 amino acids: CASSNPGTNSNQPQHF. The CDR3 region has the DNA TGTGCCAGTAGTAACCCGGGGACCAATAGCAATCAGCCCCAGCATTTT. Drawing the rest from reference TRBV19 and TRBJ1-5, the complete variable domain is DGGITQSPKYLFRKEGQNVTLSCEQNLNHDAMYWYRQDPGQGLRLIYYSQIVNDFQKGDIAEGYSVSREKKESFPLTVTSAQKNPTAFYLCASSNPGTNSNQPQHFGDGTRLSIL.

The rearrangement joins TRBV6-1 to TRBJ2-7; D unresolved. Germline CDR1 MNHNS, CDR2 SASEGT. CDR3 size: 12 residues. V dropped 4 bases and J dropped 1 base, with 5 bases sitting between them. Here the CDR3 DNA reads TGTGCCAGCAGTGGAGAATCCTACGAGCAGTACTTC. Amino acid sequence: CASSGESYEQYF.

V gene TRBV20-1 combines with J gene TRBJ2-2; perhaps TRBD1 as D (6 bases). Trimming took off 2 bases at V and 5 bases at J, with 6 bases between the two ends. From germline, CDR1 is DFQATT and CDR2 SNEGSKA (reference sequence). The CDR3 is 12 residues long. The CDR3 DNA follows: TGCAGTGCTAGACAGGGGACCGGGGAGCTGTTTTTT. This encodes CSARQGTGELFF.

This clonotype was observed once. A much larger clone lies one base from this, so it may be a read error. V and J are TRBV9 and TRBJ2-7; no clear D. CDR3 size: 13 residues. Germline CDR1 and CDR2: SGDLS and YYNGEE. The CDR3 region has the DNA TGTGCCAGCGGTTCGGGCACCTTCTACGGGCAGTACTTC. Translated: CASGSGTFYGQYF.

In its sample, this clonotype was seen a few times. This chain uses TRBV10-3 with TRBJ1-1, with TRBD1 matching 7 bases. With 3 bases clipped from V and 1 base from J, the junction kept 5 bases outside the gene matches. This CDR3 is built from 15 residues. Per the germline V gene, CDR1 is ENHRY and CDR2 is SYGVKD. This chain's CDR3 is CAISEWGQPNTEAFF. The DNA of the CDR3 is TGTGCCATCAGTGAATGGGGACAGCCGAACACTGAAGCTTTCTTT.

In its sample, this clonotype was seen a few times. The rearrangement joins TRBV7-7 to TRBJ1-4; no reliable D call. The CDR3 contains 17 residues. Trimming shortened V by 5 bases and J by 0 bases, and 16 bases separated the two germline ends. Germline V CDR1 and CDR2: SSHAT, FNYEAQ (reference sequence). DNA for the CDR3: TGTGCCAGCAGCCAAAGCCCCGCAGTTACAACTAATGAAAAACTGTTTTTT. Translation: CASSQSPAVTTNEKLFF.

The V gene is TRBV2, the J gene TRBJ2-2; D might be TRBD2 (7 bases). The V gene's germline CDR1 is SNHLY and CDR2 FYNNEI. Trimming took 8 bases from V and 5 from J, leaving 21 bases between them. This CDR3 region has 16 residues. For the CDR3, the DNA is TGTGCCAGCGGGACCGATGACGGGGGGCGGACCGGGGAGCTGTTTTTT. It translates to CASGTDDGGRTGELFF.

In this sample, this clonotype turned up a few times. This chain joins TRBV19 and TRBJ1-1; D remains unclear. The CDR3 loop spans 16 amino acids. Trimming took 5 bases from V and 3 from J, leaving 19 bases between them. CDR1 LNHDA and CDR2 SQIVND come from the germline V gene (reference sequence). CDR3 nucleotide sequence: TGTGCCAGTAGTGTCGATTGGACGGGAACGTACACTGAAGCTTTCTTT. Its protein is CASSVDWTGTYTEAFF.

The genes are TRBV6-4 and TRBJ1-4; 7 nucleotides match TRBD1. The germline CDR1 and CDR2 sequences are MRHNA and SNTAGT. This CDR3 has 16 residues. Germline trimming cut 2 bases from V and 7 bases from J; bases unmatched to any gene: 10. CDR3 sequence (DNA): TGTGCCAGCAGTGACGAGGGGGCACCTCCTACTGAAAAACTGTTTTTT. Amino acid sequence: CASSDEGAPPTEKLFF.

Regarding this clonotype: This may arise from a read error, as a much more abundant clone is one base away. The chain uses TRBV2 and TRBJ2-5; 13 nucleotides agree with TRBD2. The CDR3 is 16 amino acids. Germline V lookup: CDR1 SNHLY, CDR2 FYNNEI. DNA for the CDR3: TGTGCCACCAGTGACCCATCCGGACTAGCGGGGGCGACCCAGTACTTC. This gives the protein CATSDPSGLAGATQYF. Variable domain in full (rest from reference TRBV2 and TRBJ2-5): EPEVTQTPSHQVTQMGQEVILRCVPISNHLYFYWYRQILGQKVEFLVSFYNNEISEKSEIFDDQFSVERPDGSNFTLKIRSTKLEDSAMYFCATSDPSGLAGATQYFGPGTRLLVL.

This rearrangement joins TRBV20-1 to TRBJ1-5; 8 positions agree with TRBD1. Germline values: CDR1 DFQATT, CDR2 SNEGSKA (reference sequence). J was trimmed by 6 bases and V by 6 bases; bases with no gene match: 7. CDR3 length: 13 amino acids. CDR3 in amino acids: CSAEGQGRQPQHF. CDR3 DNA: TGCAGTGCCGAAGGACAGGGCCGTCAGCCCCAGCATTTT.

The chain has TRBV5-5 and TRBJ2-7; 10 nucleotides line up with TRBD1. Per the germline V gene, CDR1 is SGHKS and CDR2 is YYEKEE (reference sequence). Trimming took 5 bases from V and 3 from J; bases not matched to a gene: 5. The CDR3 length is 14 residues. CDR3 loop: CASRTGTGDYEQYF. As DNA, the CDR3 is TGTGCCAGCAGGACCGGGACAGGGGACTACGAGCAGTACTTC. Variable domain in full (rest from reference TRBV5-5 and TRBJ2-7): DAGVTQSPTHLIKTRGQQVTLRCSPISGHKSVSWYQQVLGQGPQFIFQYYEKEERGRGNFPDRFSARQFPNYSSELNVNALLLGDSALYLCASRTGTGDYEQYFGPGTRLTVT.

V is TRBV7-9 and J is TRBJ2-2; maybe TRBD2 (6 bases). Trimming removed 5 bases at V and 0 bases at J, with 19 bases between. Germline-derived CDR1 and CDR2 are SEHNR and FQNEAQ (reference sequence). The CDR3 extends over 18 amino acids. As DNA, the CDR3 is TGTGCCAGCAGCCCACTAAGACCGACTAGAACGAACACCGGGGAGCTGTTTTTT. It is translated as CASSPLRPTRTNTGELFF.

V is TRBV2 and J is TRBJ1-5; D is unresolved. The CDR3 totals 13 residues. CDR1 and CDR2 (germline): SNHLY, FYNNEI. The V end was cut by 4 bases, the J end by 4 bases, with 8 bases between. CDR3 loop: CASSGGRNQPQHF. The CDR3 coding sequence is TGTGCCAGCAGTGGAGGTAGGAATCAGCCCCAGCATTTT.

This rearrangement joins TRBV6-1 to TRBJ2-7; 11 nucleotides align to TRBD1. The CDR3 has 12 amino acids. Germline values: CDR1 MNHNS, CDR2 SASEGT. J was trimmed by 9 bases and V by 8 bases; bases with no gene match: 6. The CDR3 nucleotides read TGTGCCAGCGGGACAGGGGGAGAGCGGCAGTACTTC. It yields the protein CASGTGGERQYF.

This clonotype was counted a few times. The gene calls are TRBV12-3 or TRBV12-4 and TRBJ1-5; TRBD1 might be the D (5 bases). The CDR3 is 14 amino acids. The V and J ends lost 6 bases and 7 bases respectively, with 16 bases between them. The CDR3 DNA reads as TGTGCCAGCAGCCAATCGGGGGGGAGCCAGCCCCAGCATTTT. This gives the protein CASSQSGGSQPQHF.

V and J are TRBV12-3 or TRBV12-4 and TRBJ1-2; D is unclear. Deletions cut 9 bases from V and 8 bases from J, with 13 bases between. This CDR3 has 11 amino acids. This CDR3 reads CASKVRSGYTF. The CDR3 DNA follows: TGTGCCAGTAAGGTTCGGTCCGGCTACACCTTC.

The V gene is TRBV20-1, the J gene TRBJ1-4, with 9 bases identical to TRBD1. The ends lost 4 bases at V and 7 bases at J; junction bases unmatched: 4. Germline V CDR1 and CDR2: DFQATT, SNEGSKA (reference sequence). The CDR3 totals 13 residues. CDR3 protein: CSATQGAGEKLFF. The CDR3 region has the DNA TGCAGTGCTACACAGGGGGCCGGTGAAAAACTGTTTTTT.

This clonotype was observed a handful of times. The J gene is TRBJ2-7, the V gene TRBV28; 12 bases match TRBD1. Germline V gives CDR1 MDHEN, CDR2 SYDVKM. This CDR3 contains 16 residues. J gave up 2 bases and V 1 base, and 3 bases lay outside the gene matches. CDR3 bases: TGTGCCAGCAGTTTATTGGGACAGGGGGCTGCCTACGAGCAGTACTTC. Translated: CASSLLGQGAAYEQYF.

The V call is TRBV7-9, the J call TRBJ2-5; the match to TRBD2 covers 14 bases. V dropped 4 bases and J dropped 4; count of bases not matched to a gene: 8. The CDR3 consists of 17 residues. Germline values: CDR1 SEHNR, CDR2 FQNEAQ (reference sequence). CDR3 in DNA: TGTGCCAGCAGCTCTTCTCCGGGACTAGCGGGGGCAGAGACCCAGTACTTC. Protein sequence: CASSSSPGLAGAETQYF.

The sample holds many counts of this clonotype. This rearrangement joins TRBV25-1 to TRBJ1-1; TRBD1 might be the D (6 bases). CDR1 is MGHDK and CDR2 is SYGVNS in the germline V gene. Deletions cut 6 bases from V and 10 bases from J, with 15 bases between. The CDR3 runs 12 residues. The CDR3 region has the DNA TGTGCCAGCAGCAGGAGGGGGTCGGGAGCTTTCTTT. This codes for CASSRRGSGAFF.

The CDR3 nucleotides read TGTGCCACCGGGTTCTATGGCTACACCTTC. Amino acids: CATGFYGYTF. The chain uses TRBV24-1 and TRBJ1-2, with D uncertain. The CDR3 totals 10 residues. Germline assignment: CDR1 KGHDR and CDR2 SFDVKD. V lost 9 bases and J 4 bases, leaving 5 bases between the germline ends.